These T cell receptor beta chains were read from a single sample in a study of beta chain features in type 1 diabetes. Produced via immunoSEQ multiplex PCR; TCRdb's table is partial and in-frame only. Of 160,000 or so clones in the sample, more than 9.5% were seen once. Sequenced material: central memory CD4+ T cells from blood. These receptors were collected from a young man in good health. Both conserved end residues are part of each CDR3. D genes are given only for firm matches. Not every row has a clone size; where given, it reads once, few, many or a size class.

v_gene: TRBV7-9; j_gene: TRBJ1-2; abundance: .; d_gene: TRBD1; CDR3aa: CASSRAGQAGYTF; CDR3nt: TGTGCCAGCAGCAGGGCCGGACAGGCGGGCTACACCTTC
v_gene: TRBV10-3; j_gene: TRBJ2-3; abundance: few; d_gene: TRBD1; CDR3aa: CAIRDRGSQYF; CDR3nt: TGTGCCATCAGGGACAGGGGATCGCAGTATTTT
v_gene: TRBV9; j_gene: TRBJ1-2; abundance: few; d_gene: TRBD1; CDR3aa: CASSVAPSGDSRYTF; CDR3nt: TGTGCCAGCAGCGTAGCCCCTAGCGGGGACAGCCGCTACACCTTC
v_gene: TRBV11-3; j_gene: TRBJ2-6; abundance: .; d_gene: .; CDR3aa: CASSQPRGANVLTF; CDR3nt: TGTGCCAGCAGTCAGCCGAGAGGGGCCAACGTCCTGACTTTC
v_gene: TRBV4-3; j_gene: TRBJ2-6; abundance: few; d_gene: .; CDR3aa: CASSGEPGANVLTF; CDR3nt: TGCGCCAGCAGCGGGGAACCTGGGGCCAACGTCCTGACTTTC
v_gene: TRBV5-1; j_gene: TRBJ1-1; abundance: few; d_gene: .; CDR3aa: CASTLVVGGTEAFF; CDR3nt: TGCGCCAGCACCTTGGTAGTTGGTGGGACTGAAGCTTTCTTT
v_gene: TRBV7-2; j_gene: TRBJ2-3; abundance: few; d_gene: TRBD2; CDR3aa: CASSSLGGRSTDTQYF; CDR3nt: TGTGCCAGCAGCTCTTTAGGCGGGAGGAGCACAGATACGCAGTATTTT
v_gene: TRBV5-1; j_gene: TRBJ1-1; abundance: .; d_gene: TRBD1; CDR3aa: CASSLQLNRGTTEAFF; CDR3nt: TGCGCCAGCAGCTTGCAGCTTAACAGGGGTACCACTGAAGCTTTCTTT
v_gene: TRBV4-3; j_gene: TRBJ1-1; abundance: few; d_gene: TRBD1; CDR3aa: CASSQDAGGRTEAFF; CDR3nt: TGCGCCAGCAGCCAAGATGCAGGGGGGAGAACTGAAGCTTTCTTT
v_gene: TRBV4-1; j_gene: TRBJ2-7; abundance: few; d_gene: TRBD1; CDR3aa: CARSQDPSGTGISYEQYF; CDR3nt: TGCGCCCGCAGCCAAGATCCCTCCGGGACAGGGATCTCCTACGAGCAGTACTTC
v_gene: TRBV19; j_gene: TRBJ1-5; abundance: few; d_gene: .; CDR3aa: CASSQGSGDQPQHF; CDR3nt: TGTGCCAGTAGCCAGGGGTCAGGCGATCAGCCCCAGCATTTT
v_gene: TRBV5-6; j_gene: TRBJ2-5; abundance: few; d_gene: .; CDR3aa: CASSFQGETQYF; CDR3nt: TGTGCCAGCAGCTTTCAGGGGGAGACCCAGTACTTC
v_gene: TRBV9; j_gene: TRBJ1-6; abundance: many; d_gene: .; CDR3aa: CASSVGRIASPLHF; CDR3nt: TGTGCCAGCAGCGTAGGAAGGATCGCGTCACCCCTCCACTTT
v_gene: TRBV28; j_gene: TRBJ1-5; abundance: .; d_gene: TRBD1; CDR3aa: CASSSTGGRQPQHF; CDR3nt: TGTGCCAGCAGTTCTACAGGGGGCAGGCAGCCCCAGCATTTT
v_gene: TRBV27; j_gene: TRBJ2-7; abundance: few; d_gene: .; CDR3aa: CASSPRDNYEQYF; CDR3nt: TGTGCCAGCAGTCCGCGGGACAACTACGAGCAGTACTTC
v_gene: TRBV4-2; j_gene: TRBJ1-2; abundance: few; d_gene: .; CDR3aa: CASSQDRGGYTF; CDR3nt: TGTGCCAGCAGCCAAGACAGGGGTGGCTACACCTTC
v_gene: TRBV21-1; j_gene: TRBJ1-1; abundance: .; d_gene: .; CDR3aa: CASSSIQGDTEAFF; CDR3nt: TGTGCCAGCAGCAGTATACAGGGGGACACTGAAGCTTTCTTT
v_gene: TRBV10-3; j_gene: TRBJ2-5; abundance: few; d_gene: TRBD2; CDR3aa: CAALGGGSGAETQYF; CDR3nt: TGTGCCGCACTCGGTGGGGGGAGCGGGGCAGAGACCCAGTACTTC
v_gene: TRBV28; j_gene: TRBJ2-7; abundance: .; d_gene: .; CDR3aa: CASGTGGTAYREQYF; CDR3nt: TGTGCCAGCGGAACTGGGGGGACTGCGTACCGCGAGCAGTACTTC
v_gene: TRBV9; j_gene: TRBJ2-5; abundance: few; d_gene: TRBD1; CDR3aa: CASSVGVRGRLRETQYF; CDR3nt: TGTGCCAGCAGCGTAGGAGTGAGGGGGCGCTTGAGAGAGACCCAGTACTTC
v_gene: TRBV9; j_gene: TRBJ2-5; abundance: few; d_gene: TRBD2; CDR3aa: CASSVKGLAGDGTQYF; CDR3nt: TGTGCCAGCAGCGTAAAAGGGCTAGCGGGGGATGGGACCCAGTACTTC
v_gene: TRBV7-2; j_gene: TRBJ2-3; abundance: .; d_gene: .; CDR3aa: CASSFQDTQYF; CDR3nt: TGTGCCAGCAGCTTCCAAGATACGCAGTATTTT
v_gene: TRBV18; j_gene: TRBJ1-5; abundance: few; d_gene: .; CDR3aa: CASSPDLNQPQHF; CDR3nt: TGTGCCAGCTCACCGGATCTCAATCAGCCCCAGCATTTT
v_gene: TRBV30; j_gene: TRBJ1-1; abundance: few; d_gene: .; CDR3aa: CAWSVIVTEAFF; CDR3nt: TGTGCCTGGAGTGTAATAGTCACTGAAGCTTTCTTT
v_gene: TRBV20-1; j_gene: TRBJ2-1; abundance: .; d_gene: .; CDR3aa: CSGGSHEQFF; CDR3nt: TGCAGTGGGGGGAGCCATGAGCAGTTCTTC
v_gene: TRBV4-3; j_gene: TRBJ2-5; abundance: .; d_gene: .; CDR3aa: CASSQVRGETQYF; CDR3nt: TGCGCCAGCAGCCAAGTGAGGGGAGAGACCCAGTACTTC
v_gene: TRBV9; j_gene: TRBJ1-2; abundance: few; d_gene: .; CDR3aa: CASSAPSGGSGYTF; CDR3nt: TGTGCCAGCAGCGCACCATCAGGTGGCTCGGGCTACACCTTC
v_gene: TRBV5-4; j_gene: TRBJ2-1; abundance: .; d_gene: TRBD1; CDR3aa: CASSSDRGSRNEQFF; CDR3nt: TGTGCCAGCAGCTCCGACAGGGGAAGTAGGAATGAGCAGTTCTTC
v_gene: TRBV7-9; j_gene: TRBJ2-7; abundance: few; d_gene: .; CDR3aa: CASSLGQIYEQYF; CDR3nt: TGTGCCAGCAGCTTAGGACAGATCTACGAGCAGTACTTC
v_gene: TRBV4-3; j_gene: TRBJ2-5; abundance: .; d_gene: TRBD1; CDR3aa: CASSQGTGGETQYF; CDR3nt: TGCGCCAGCAGCCAAGGGACAGGGGGGGAGACCCAGTACTTC
v_gene: TRBV9; j_gene: TRBJ2-3; abundance: .; d_gene: .; CDR3aa: CASSGGRADTQYF; CDR3nt: TGTGCCAGCAGCGGGGGCCGAGCAGATACGCAGTATTTT
v_gene: TRBV9; j_gene: TRBJ2-3; abundance: .; d_gene: .; CDR3aa: CASSASGQTDTQYF; CDR3nt: TGTGCCAGCAGTGCTTCGGGCCAAACAGATACGCAGTATTTT
v_gene: TRBV7-3; j_gene: TRBJ1-1; abundance: many; d_gene: TRBD1; CDR3aa: CASSVAGTGRHTEAFF; CDR3nt: TGTGCCAGCAGCGTCGCCGGGACAGGGCGGCACACTGAAGCTTTCTTT
v_gene: TRBV6-6; j_gene: TRBJ1-2; abundance: few; d_gene: TRBD1; CDR3aa: CASSIGQGGSYGYTF; CDR3nt: TGTGCCAGCAGTATCGGACAGGGAGGTAGCTATGGCTACACCTTC
v_gene: TRBV7-8; j_gene: TRBJ1-5; abundance: few; d_gene: .; CDR3aa: CASRTAGESNQPQHF; CDR3nt: TGTGCCAGCAGGACCGCAGGGGAGAGCAATCAGCCCCAGCATTTT
v_gene: TRBV7-9; j_gene: TRBJ2-1; abundance: few; d_gene: TRBD2; CDR3aa: CASSQRPGLADYNEQFF; CDR3nt: TGTGCCAGCAGCCAACGCCCTGGACTAGCGGACTACAATGAGCAGTTCTTC
v_gene: TRBV6-5; j_gene: TRBJ2-4; abundance: few; d_gene: .; CDR3aa: CASSSGGSKNIQYF; CDR3nt: TGTGCCAGCAGTTCCGGGGGAAGTAAAAACATTCAGTACTTC
v_gene: TRBV25-1; j_gene: TRBJ2-5; abundance: many; d_gene: .; CDR3aa: CASSEFRGLETQYF; CDR3nt: TGTGCCAGCAGTGAATTCAGGGGCCTGGAGACCCAGTACTTC
v_gene: TRBV5-4; j_gene: TRBJ2-1; abundance: .; d_gene: TRBD2; CDR3aa: CASSPTSGRGYEQFF; CDR3nt: TGTGCCAGCAGCCCGACTAGCGGGAGAGGGTATGAGCAGTTCTTC
v_gene: TRBV5-1; j_gene: TRBJ1-1; abundance: few; d_gene: TRBD1; CDR3aa: CASSSDRVVTEAFF; CDR3nt: TGCGCCAGCAGCTCCGACAGGGTTGTAACTGAAGCTTTCTTT
v_gene: TRBV5-1; j_gene: TRBJ2-7; abundance: few; d_gene: TRBD1; CDR3aa: CASSAGTGIYEQYF; CDR3nt: TGCGCCAGCAGCGCCGGGACAGGGATCTACGAGCAGTACTTC
v_gene: TRBV18; j_gene: TRBJ2-1; abundance: few; d_gene: .; CDR3aa: CASSPDSMRAWFF; CDR3nt: TGTGCCAGCTCACCAGATTCAATGCGAGCGTGGTTCTTC
v_gene: TRBV4-3; j_gene: TRBJ2-5; abundance: .; d_gene: .; CDR3aa: CASSQAGTGQETQYF; CDR3nt: TGCGCCAGCAGCCAAGCCGGCACGGGGCAGGAGACCCAGTACTTC
v_gene: TRBV10-3; j_gene: TRBJ2-7; abundance: few; d_gene: .; CDR3aa: CAISGLDRAVTNSYEQYF; CDR3nt: TGTGCCATCAGTGGTTTGGACAGAGCCGTAACAAATTCCTACGAGCAGTACTTC
v_gene: TRBV29-1; j_gene: TRBJ2-6; abundance: few; d_gene: .; CDR3aa: CSVEKGEGANVLTF; CDR3nt: TGCAGCGTTGAAAAGGGAGAGGGGGCCAACGTCCTGACTTTC
v_gene: TRBV9; j_gene: TRBJ2-2; abundance: .; d_gene: TRBD1; CDR3aa: CASSVAGQAKSGELFF; CDR3nt: TGTGCCAGCAGCGTAGCTGGACAGGCCAAGTCCGGGGAGCTGTTTTTT
v_gene: TRBV10-3; j_gene: TRBJ2-6; abundance: many; d_gene: .; CDR3aa: CATSGGRQSASGANVLTF; CDR3nt: TGTGCCACCAGTGGGGGTCGGCAGTCTGCCTCTGGGGCCAACGTCCTGACTTTC
v_gene: TRBV28; j_gene: TRBJ2-3; abundance: .; d_gene: TRBD2; CDR3aa: CASSPTSGGADTQYF; CDR3nt: TGTGCCAGCAGCCCCACTAGCGGGGGGGCGGATACGCAGTATTTT
v_gene: TRBV5-6; j_gene: TRBJ2-1; abundance: few; d_gene: TRBD2; CDR3aa: CASSRTGTNNEQFF; CDR3nt: TGTGCCAGCAGCAGAACCGGGACTAACAATGAGCAGTTCTTC
v_gene: TRBV5-6; j_gene: TRBJ2-7; abundance: few; d_gene: .; CDR3aa: CASRDGQRHEQYF; CDR3nt: TGTGCCAGCAGGGATGGCCAGCGTCACGAGCAGTACTTC
v_gene: TRBV10-3; j_gene: TRBJ2-7; abundance: few; d_gene: .; CDR3aa: CATGGAGLYEQYF; CDR3nt: TGTGCCACCGGCGGGGCAGGGTTGTACGAGCAGTACTTC